The T cell receptor (beta chain) under discussion was sequenced for a study of cytomegalovirus exposure and HLA in healthy donors. PCR employed 60 Vbeta and 13 Jbeta primers. Using immunoSEQ multiplex PCR, the repertoire was profiled, and TCRdb retains in-frame clones only, with some absent. The table has about 120,000 clones, about four fifths seen once; the top ten hold 1.6%. The CDR3 is 16 amino acids. Trimming at V came to 5 bases and at J to 1 base, leaving 6 bases not matched to a gene. Germline V gene lookup returns CDR1 SGHTA and CDR2 FQGNSA. Sequencing was carried out using PBMCs. This TCR was sampled from a woman between 18 and 29 years old in good health and CMV-seronegative. The chain carries TRBV7-2 and TRBJ2-2; 8 bases agree with TRBD1. The CDR3 loop is CASSRQGWGNTGELFF. CDR3 coding DNA: TGTGCCAGCAGCCGACAGGGGTGGGGGAACACCGGGGAGCTGTTTTTT.